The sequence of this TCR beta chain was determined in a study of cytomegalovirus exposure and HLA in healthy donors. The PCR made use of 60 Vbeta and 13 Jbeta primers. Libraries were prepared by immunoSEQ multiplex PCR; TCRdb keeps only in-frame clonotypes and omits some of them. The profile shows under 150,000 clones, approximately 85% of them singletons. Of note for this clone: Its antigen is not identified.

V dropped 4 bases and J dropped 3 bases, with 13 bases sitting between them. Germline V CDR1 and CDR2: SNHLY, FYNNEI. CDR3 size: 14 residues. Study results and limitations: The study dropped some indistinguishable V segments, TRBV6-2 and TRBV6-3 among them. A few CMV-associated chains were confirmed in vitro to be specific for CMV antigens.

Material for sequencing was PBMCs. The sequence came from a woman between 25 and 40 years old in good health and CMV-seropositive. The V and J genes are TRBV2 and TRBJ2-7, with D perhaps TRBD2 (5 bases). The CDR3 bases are TGTGCCAGCAGTGCGTGGACTCAGGACTACGAGCAGTACTTC. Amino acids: CASSAWTQDYEQYF.